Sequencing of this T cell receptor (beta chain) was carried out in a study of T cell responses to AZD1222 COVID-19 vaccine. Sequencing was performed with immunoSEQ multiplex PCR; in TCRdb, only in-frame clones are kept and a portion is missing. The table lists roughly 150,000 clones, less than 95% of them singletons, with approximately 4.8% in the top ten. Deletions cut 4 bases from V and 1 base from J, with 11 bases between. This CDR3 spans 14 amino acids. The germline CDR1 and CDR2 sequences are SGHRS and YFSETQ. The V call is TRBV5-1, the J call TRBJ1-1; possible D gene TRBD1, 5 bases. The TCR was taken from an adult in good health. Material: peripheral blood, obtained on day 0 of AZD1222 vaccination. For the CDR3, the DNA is TGCGCCAGCAGCGTCCGGGACGGGAACACTGAAGCTTTCTTT. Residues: CASSVRDGNTEAFF.